This record concerns one T cell receptor (beta chain) sequence. This specimen belongs to a study of blood T cell repertoires in COVID-19. Measured with immunoSEQ multiplex PCR; TCRdb has only the in-frame clones, and not every one. The profile covers 30,000 to 40,000 clones, with over 90% appearing a single time and over 9.5% taken by the ten largest. What was sequenced was peripheral blood. The origin of this receptor is a human donor in a cohort sampled during active COVID-19.

CDR3 loop: CASSLGRGGVGEKLFF. The CDR3 DNA reads as TGTGCCAGCAGCTTAGGCAGAGGGGGCGTAGGAGAAAAACTGTTTTTT. The chain couples TRBV11-2 to TRBJ1-4; TRBD1 agrees at 7 bases. The CDR3 contains 16 residues. The V segment lost 1 base and the J segment 8 bases; nucleotides outside the gene matches: 10. Germline V gives CDR1 SGHAT, CDR2 FQNNGV.